This T cell receptor (beta chain) was recorded in a study of the immune and genomic landscape of osteosarcoma (dated by TCRdb to 2019 to 2021). Background on the whole study: The overall cohort was composed of a few dozen pediatric and adult patients with high-grade osteosarcoma, and a median age at diagnosis of about 29 years (range roughly 5-85) was recorded. Poor-risk disease was overrepresented in the cohort, as 73% of patients had an unfavorable pathologic response to standard therapy and around 63% were deceased. The osteosarcoma immunogenomic landscape was characterized by integrating TCR sequencing results with transcriptome, protein array and immunostaining data. The study aimed to explain the limited clinical activity of immune checkpoint inhibitors in osteosarcoma. To define immunogenic potential, the study profiled osteosarcoma specimens using whole genome, RNA and T-cell receptor sequencing along with immunohistochemistry and reverse phase protein arrays. Patients in the overall cohort were roughly 65% male, and more than 70% presented with localized disease at diagnosis. A couple of samples from the same tumor site were contributed by each of a few patients.

The ImmunoSEQ Assay (Adaptive Biotechnologies) was used to immunosequence the CDR3 regions of the TCR beta chain. For the original study's pipeline: TCRB rearrangements, read counts, read proportions and gene usage were exported through the ImmunoSEQ Analyzer platform. T-cell clonality was computed as 1 minus Pielou's evenness on productive rearrangements. Clonal space homeostasis binned clonotypes as rare, small, medium, large or hyperexpanded (0.01 to 1 of the repertoire). TCR productive clonality was compared across immune clusters C1, C2 and C3 using the Wilcoxon rank sum test. TCRdb took this table from immuneACCESS and kept in-frame rearrangements with V and J called. Such tables lack part of the clones; where checked against another copy, unresolved V genes explain under half of the gap, and the rest is unexplained. V and J calls and clone size are copied from that table; D and trimming were computed from the DNA. Counted in this sample were over 350 clones; about 72% of them appeared once. About 10% of the sample belongs to the ten largest clones.

The CDR3 numbers 17 residues from cysteine through phenylalanine. Only the CDR3 part of the read is kept: 51 bases, read in frame from the first base. CDR1 MDHEN and CDR2 SYDVKM are derived from the germline V gene. The specimens were post-treatment primary, local recurrence and metastasis tumors obtained from patients with a poor prognosis. Metastasis specimens were frozen resected lung metastases of osteosarcoma. As to this clone: Which antigen it targets is not known. A read error may account for a junction end that differs from germline. Distinct nucleotide sequences in the sample also encode this CDR3.

General findings and caveats noted by the study authors: TCR productive clonality was higher in the immune-hot C3 cluster than the cold C1 cluster but still low overall. Overall, productive TCR clonality was low, with a mean of 0.09 and a maximum of 0.3, which suggests limited clonal expansion of T cells. Alongside the frozen tumor specimens, matched blood was collected from only a couple of patients. No statistical method determined sample size because osteosarcoma is rare and all possible samples were collected. Clonality benchmarks came from external normal skin and healthy peripheral blood data rather than matched normal tissue. In five cases, the repertoire was dominated by a single hyperexpanded clone, and fewer than 100 T-cell clonotypes were detected in all five cases.

This sequence uses TRBV28 and TRBJ1-5; 9 of the junction bases match TRBD1. The clonotype was recovered from a man aged 18 to 30 with osteosarcoma. The age is the age at diagnosis. What was sequenced was metastatic tumor tissue from the lung. What the cell subset or site label conveys for this sample: lung metastasis of osteosarcoma. Here is the DNA: TGTGCCAGCAGTTCCCGTCAAATACAGGGGGCTGGGCAGCCCCAACATTTT. The translation is CASSSRQIQGAGQPQHF.